This T cell receptor beta chain was identified during a study of CD8+ T cells in alopecia areata. Study in general: Treated patients received oral tofacitinib, 5 to 10 mg twice daily.

Study-level findings and limits: Between patients, shared TCR sequences were less clear than in mice. This was possibly due in part to HLA diversity in the patient population.

A note on this clone: Its antigen is unknown.

Investigators isolated RNA and reverse transcribed it into cDNA to act as the sequencing template. Sequencing was performed with immunoSEQ multiplex PCR; in TCRdb, only in-frame clones are kept and a portion is missing. Among 150,000 to 180,000 clones listed, approximately 53% were seen once. The receptor comes from a human donor with alopecia areata. The material was CD8+ T cells sorted from blood, obtained at week 0.

The CDR3 loop reads CASSQLTGSYEQYF. DNA for the CDR3: TGCGCCAGCAGCCAACTGACAGGATCCTACGAGCAGTACTTC. The chain couples TRBV4-3 to TRBJ2-7; TRBD1 might be the D (6 bases). CDR1 is LGHNA, CDR2 YSLEER, per germline. The ends were cut back, 2 bases at V and 1 base at J, with 9 bases in the middle. CDR3 length equals 14 residues.